Included here is one T cell receptor (beta chain) sequence, with context. Its antigen is currently unknown. The sample is drawn from a study of shared clonotypes between healthy human individuals. Study information: Ranging from 18 to 49 in age, donors were a couple of women and a few men. CD4 naive and CD4 memory each took three plates per donor, while CD8 naive took two and CD8 memory one. Study outcomes and limitations: Only blood samples were collected, and tissue repertoires likely differ.

The CDR3 is made up of 20 amino acids. Losses at the gene ends were 2 bases for V and 1 base for J; bases not matched to a gene: 11. The germline V gene has CDR1 LNHNV and CDR2 YYDKDF (reference sequence). Method: immunoSEQ multiplex PCR; TCRdb's copy keeps in-frame clones and lacks some. The repertoire includes roughly 2,500,000 clones, roughly 93% of them detected once, and about 0.39% sits in the top ten. This sequence joins TRBV15 and TRBJ2-7, with 16 bases lining up with TRBD2. Sequencing was done on a sample of naive CD4+ T cells from PBMCs. Stated subset: CD45RA+ positively selected. The clonotype was recovered from a man in his late teens or twenties in good health. Some clones in this sample may be carry-over from other donors' samples. CDR3 loop: CATSRRPGLAGGPGSYEQYF. CDR3 DNA sequence: TGTGCCACCAGCAGAAGACCGGGACTAGCGGGAGGGCCGGGTTCCTACGAGCAGTACTTC.